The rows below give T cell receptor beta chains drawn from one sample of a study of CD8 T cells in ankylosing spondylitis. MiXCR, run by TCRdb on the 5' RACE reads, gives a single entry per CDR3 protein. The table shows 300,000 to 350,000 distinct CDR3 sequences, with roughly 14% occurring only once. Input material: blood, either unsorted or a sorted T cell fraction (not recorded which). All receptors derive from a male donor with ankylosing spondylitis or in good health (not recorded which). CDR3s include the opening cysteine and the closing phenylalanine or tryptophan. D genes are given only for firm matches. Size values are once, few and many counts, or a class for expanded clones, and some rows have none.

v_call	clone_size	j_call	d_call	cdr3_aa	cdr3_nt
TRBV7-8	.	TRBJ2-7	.	CATAGATQTYEQYF	TGTGCCACCGCGGGGGCTACGCAAACCTACGAGCAGTACTTC
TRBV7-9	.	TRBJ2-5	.	CASSLTGGTGETQYF	TGTGCCAGCAGCTTAACGGGCGGGACGGGAGAGACCCAGTACTTC
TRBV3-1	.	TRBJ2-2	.	CASSQDLRNTGELFF	TGTGCCAGCAGCCAAGATTTGCGCAACACCGGGGAGCTGTTTTTT
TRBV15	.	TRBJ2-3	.	CATSRDLQGTDTQYF	TGTGCCACCAGCAGAGACCTTCAGGGGACAGATACGCAGTATTTT
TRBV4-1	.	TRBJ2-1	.	CASSPGRLRDEQFF	TGCGCCAGCAGCCCCGGACGGCTTAGGGATGAGCAGTTCTTC
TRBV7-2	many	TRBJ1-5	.	CASSLEPGPHQPQHF	TGTGCCAGCAGCCTAGAACCGGGACCTCATCAGCCCCAGCATTTT
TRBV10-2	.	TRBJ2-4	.	CASSDRRSLAKNIQYF	TGCGCCAGCAGTGACAGAAGGAGCTTAGCCAAAAACATTCAGTACTTC
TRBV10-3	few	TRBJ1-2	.	CAITDGNGYTF	TGTGCCATCACTGACGGAAATGGCTACACCTTC
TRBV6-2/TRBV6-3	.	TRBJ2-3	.	CASSYGGGADTQYF	TGTGCCAGCAGTTACGGCGGGGGCGCAGATACGCAGTATTTT
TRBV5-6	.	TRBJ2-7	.	CASSRPTASSYEQYF	TGTGCCAGCAGCCGCCCAACAGCGAGCTCCTACGAGCAGTACTTC
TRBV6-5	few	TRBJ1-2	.	CASSYRGSYYGYTF	TGTGCCAGCAGTTACCGCGGCAGCTACTATGGCTACACCTTC
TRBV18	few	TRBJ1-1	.	CASSPIDARNIEAFF	TGTGCCAGCTCCCCAATCGACGCGAGAAACATTGAAGCTTTCTTT
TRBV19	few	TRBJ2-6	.	CASSIRGGESGANVLTF	TGTGCCAGTAGTATAAGAGGGGGTGAGTCTGGGGCCAACGTCCTGACTTTC
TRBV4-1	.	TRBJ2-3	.	CASSQGVFSTDTQYF	TGCGCCAGCAGCCAAGGTGTTTTTAGCACAGATACGCAGTATTTT
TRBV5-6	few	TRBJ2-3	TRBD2	CASSPLAGATDTQYF	TGTGCCAGCAGCCCCCTAGCGGGAGCCACAGATACGCAGTATTTT
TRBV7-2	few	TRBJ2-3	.	CASSLEPGATDTQYF	TGTGCCAGCAGCTTAGAACCCGGGGCCACAGATACGCAGTATTTT
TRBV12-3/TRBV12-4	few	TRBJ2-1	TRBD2	CASAPSGGASEQFF	TGTGCCAGTGCACCGAGCGGGGGGGCAAGTGAGCAGTTCTTC
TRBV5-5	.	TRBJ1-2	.	CASSLSVQGNYGYTF	TGTGCCAGCAGCTTGTCGGTACAGGGTAACTATGGCTACACCTTC
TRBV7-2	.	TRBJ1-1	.	CASTLWQGDTEAFF	TGTGCCAGCACCTTGTGGCAGGGCGACACTGAAGCTTTCTTT
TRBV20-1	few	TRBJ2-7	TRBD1	CSTQPRGHPGDEQYF	TGCAGCACCCAGCCCAGGGGGCACCCCGGGGACGAGCAGTACTTC
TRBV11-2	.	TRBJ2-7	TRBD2	CASSFGTSGKQYF	TGTGCCAGCAGCTTTGGGACTAGCGGGAAGCAGTACTTC
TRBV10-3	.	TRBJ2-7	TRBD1	CAISEPSGDRPYEQYF	TGTGCCATCAGTGAGCCCTCCGGGGACAGACCCTACGAGCAGTACTTC